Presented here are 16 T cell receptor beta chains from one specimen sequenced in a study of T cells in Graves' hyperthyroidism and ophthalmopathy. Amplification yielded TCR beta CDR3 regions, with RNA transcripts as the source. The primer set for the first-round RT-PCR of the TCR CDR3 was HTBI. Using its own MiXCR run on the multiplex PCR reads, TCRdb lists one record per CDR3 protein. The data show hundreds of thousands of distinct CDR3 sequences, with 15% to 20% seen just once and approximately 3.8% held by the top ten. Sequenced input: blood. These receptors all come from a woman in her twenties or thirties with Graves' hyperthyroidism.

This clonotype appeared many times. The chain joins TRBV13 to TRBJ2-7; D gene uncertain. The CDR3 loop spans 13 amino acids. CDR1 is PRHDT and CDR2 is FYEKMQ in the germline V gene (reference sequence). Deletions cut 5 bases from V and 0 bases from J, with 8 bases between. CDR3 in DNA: TGTGCCAGCAGCCAACGGAGCTCCTACGAGCAGTACTTC. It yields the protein CASSQRSSYEQYF.

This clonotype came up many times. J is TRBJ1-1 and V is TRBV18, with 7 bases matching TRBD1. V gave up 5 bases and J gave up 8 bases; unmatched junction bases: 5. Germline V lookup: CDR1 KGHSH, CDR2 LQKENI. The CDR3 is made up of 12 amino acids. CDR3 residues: CASSIGTAEAFF. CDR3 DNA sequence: TGTGCCAGCTCAATAGGGACAGCGGAAGCTTTCTTT.

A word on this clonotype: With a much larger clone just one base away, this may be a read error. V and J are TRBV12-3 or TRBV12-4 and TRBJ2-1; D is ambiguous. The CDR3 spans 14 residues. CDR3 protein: CASSPARLSNERFF. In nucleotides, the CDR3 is TGTGCCAGCAGTCCGGCACGGCTTTCCAATGAGCGGTTCTTC.

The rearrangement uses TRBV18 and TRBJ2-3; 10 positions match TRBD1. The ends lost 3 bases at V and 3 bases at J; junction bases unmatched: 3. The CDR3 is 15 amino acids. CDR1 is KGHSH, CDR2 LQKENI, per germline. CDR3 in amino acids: CASSPGQGPTDTQYF. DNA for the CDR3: TGTGCCAGCTCACCGGGACAGGGGCCAACAGATACGCAGTATTTT. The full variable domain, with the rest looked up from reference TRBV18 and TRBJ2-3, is NAGVMQNPRHLVRRRGQEARLRCSPMKGHSHVYWYRQLPEEGLKFMVYLQKENIIDESGMPKERFSAEFPKEGPSILRIQQVVRGDSAAYFCASSPGQGPTDTQYFGPGTRLTVL.

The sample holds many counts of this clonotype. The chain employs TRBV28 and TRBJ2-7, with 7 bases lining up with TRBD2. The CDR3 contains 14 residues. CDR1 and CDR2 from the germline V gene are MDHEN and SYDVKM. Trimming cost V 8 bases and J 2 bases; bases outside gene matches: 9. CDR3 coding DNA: TGTGCCAGCCAAGGGGAGGGCCTCCCCTACGAGCAGTACTTC. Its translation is CASQGEGLPYEQYF.

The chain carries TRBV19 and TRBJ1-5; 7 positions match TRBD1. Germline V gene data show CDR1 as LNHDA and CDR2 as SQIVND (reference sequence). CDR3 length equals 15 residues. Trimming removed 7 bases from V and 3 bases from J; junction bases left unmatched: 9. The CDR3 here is CASNPRQGPNQPQHF. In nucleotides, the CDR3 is TGTGCCAGTAACCCTCGACAGGGCCCCAATCAGCCCCAGCATTTT.

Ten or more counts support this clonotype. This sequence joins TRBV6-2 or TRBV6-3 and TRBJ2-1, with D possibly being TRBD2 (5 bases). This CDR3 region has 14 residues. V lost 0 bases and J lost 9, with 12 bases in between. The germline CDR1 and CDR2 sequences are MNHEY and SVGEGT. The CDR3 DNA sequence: TGTGCCAGCAGTTACTCCGGGGATGGTAGTGAGCAGTTCTTC. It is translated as CASSYSGDGSEQFF.

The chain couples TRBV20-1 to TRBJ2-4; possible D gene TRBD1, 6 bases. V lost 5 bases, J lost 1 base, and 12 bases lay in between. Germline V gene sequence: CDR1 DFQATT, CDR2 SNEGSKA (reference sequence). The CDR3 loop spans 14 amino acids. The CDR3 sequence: CSAAGVGAKNIQYF. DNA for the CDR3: TGCAGTGCTGCAGGGGTAGGGGCCAAAAACATTCAGTACTTC.

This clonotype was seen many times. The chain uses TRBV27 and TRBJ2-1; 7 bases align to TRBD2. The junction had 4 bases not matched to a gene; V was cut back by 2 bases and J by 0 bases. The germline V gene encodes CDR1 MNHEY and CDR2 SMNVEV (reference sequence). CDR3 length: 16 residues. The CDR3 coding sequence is TGTGCCAGCAGTTTAACTAGCGCTAGCTCCTACAATGAGCAGTTCTTC. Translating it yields CASSLTSASSYNEQFF.

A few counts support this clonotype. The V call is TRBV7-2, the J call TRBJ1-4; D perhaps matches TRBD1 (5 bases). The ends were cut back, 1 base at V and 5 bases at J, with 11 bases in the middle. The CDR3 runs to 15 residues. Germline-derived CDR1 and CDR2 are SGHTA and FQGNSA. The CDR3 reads CASSLGQTKNEKLFF. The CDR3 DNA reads TGTGCCAGCAGCTTAGGACAGACTAAGAATGAAAAACTGTTTTTT.

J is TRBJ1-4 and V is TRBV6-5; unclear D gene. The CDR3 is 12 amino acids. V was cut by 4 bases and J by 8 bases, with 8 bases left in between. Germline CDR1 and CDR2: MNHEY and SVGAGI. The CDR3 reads CASSFEREKLFF. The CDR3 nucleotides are TGTGCCAGCAGTTTCGAGAGGGAAAAACTGTTTTTT.

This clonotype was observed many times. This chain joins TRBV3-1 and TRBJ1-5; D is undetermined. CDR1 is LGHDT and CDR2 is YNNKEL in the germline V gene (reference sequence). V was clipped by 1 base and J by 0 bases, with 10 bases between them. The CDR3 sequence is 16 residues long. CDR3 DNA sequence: TGTGCCAGCAGCCAAGGGTGGGGATTTAGCAATCAGCCCCAGCATTTT. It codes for CASSQGWGFSNQPQHF.

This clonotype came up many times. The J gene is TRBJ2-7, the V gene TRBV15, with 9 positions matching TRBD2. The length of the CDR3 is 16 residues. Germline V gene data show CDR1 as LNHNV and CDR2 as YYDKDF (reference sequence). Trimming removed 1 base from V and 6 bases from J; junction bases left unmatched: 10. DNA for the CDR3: TGTGCCACCAGCAGAGGGGGAAGCGGGAGGTCGACCGAGCAGTACTTC. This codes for CATSRGGSGRSTEQYF.

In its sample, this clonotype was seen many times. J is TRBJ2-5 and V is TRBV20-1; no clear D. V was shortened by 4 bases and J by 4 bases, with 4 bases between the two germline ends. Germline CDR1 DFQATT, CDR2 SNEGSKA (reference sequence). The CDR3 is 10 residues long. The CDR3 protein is CSAIGETQYF. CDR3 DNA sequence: TGCAGTGCTATCGGAGAGACCCAGTACTTC.

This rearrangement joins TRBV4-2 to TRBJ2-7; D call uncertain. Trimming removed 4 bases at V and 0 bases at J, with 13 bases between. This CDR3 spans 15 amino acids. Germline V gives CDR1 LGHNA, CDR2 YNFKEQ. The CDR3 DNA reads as TGTGCCAGCAGCCGCCTAAACACTGGCTCCTACGAGCAGTACTTC. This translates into CASSRLNTGSYEQYF.

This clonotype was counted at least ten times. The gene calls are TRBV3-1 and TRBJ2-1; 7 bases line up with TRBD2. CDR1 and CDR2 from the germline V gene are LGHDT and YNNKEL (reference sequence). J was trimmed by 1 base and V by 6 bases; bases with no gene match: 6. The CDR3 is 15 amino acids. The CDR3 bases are TGTGCCAGCAGGCAAAGGACTAGTTCCTACAATGAGCAGTTCTTC. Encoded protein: CASRQRTSSYNEQFF.